Below are 21 T cell receptor beta chains sequenced from a single sample in a study of blood T cell repertoires in COVID-19. Clones were sequenced by immunoSEQ multiplex PCR, and TCRdb holds only the in-frame ones, with some missing. Of 300,000 to 400,000 clones in the sample, 75% to 90% are singletons; the top ten hold less than 1.2%. Material: PBMCs or T cells enriched from blood (not recorded which). These TCRs come from a man aged 18 to 29 who had recovered from COVID-19.

The chain links TRBV19 to TRBJ1-2; 11 bases are a match to TRBD1. Germline CDR1 LNHDA, CDR2 SQIVND (reference sequence). The length of the CDR3 is 15 residues. The V gene end was trimmed by 4 bases and the J gene end by 4 bases; junction bases not matched to a gene: 5. The CDR3 DNA follows: TGTGCCAGTAGTACGGGACAGGGGGGGCCCTATGGCTACACCTTC. This codes for CASSTGQGGPYGYTF.

The chain combines TRBV10-3 with TRBJ2-1; 12 bases are shared with TRBD2. Germline assignment: CDR1 ENHRY and CDR2 SYGVKD. The CDR3 is 13 amino acids. V lost 10 bases to trimming and J lost 5 bases; unmatched junction nucleotides: 3. CDR3 loop: CATRTSGDNEQFF. CDR3 nucleotides: TGTGCCACGCGGACTAGCGGGGACAATGAGCAGTTCTTC.

The V gene is TRBV5-4, the J gene TRBJ1-2, with D maybe TRBD1 (6 bases). CDR1 and CDR2 from the germline V gene are SGHNT and YYREEE (reference sequence). CDR3 length: 14 residues. V was cut by 2 bases and J by 4 bases, with 12 bases left in between. The chain's CDR3 is CASSLATGFYGYTF. As DNA, the CDR3 is TGTGCCAGCAGCTTAGCTACAGGGTTCTATGGCTACACCTTC. Drawing the rest from reference TRBV5-4 and TRBJ1-2, the complete variable domain is ETGVTQSPTHLIKTRGQQVTLRCSSQSGHNTVSWYQQALGQGPQFIFQYYREEENGRGNFPPRFSGLQFPNYSSELNVNALELDDSALYLCASSLATGFYGYTFGSGTRLTVV.

This sequence joins TRBV5-1 and TRBJ2-2; weak D call: TRBD2 (5 bases). V was pared by 0 bases and J by 8 bases, with 8 bases between. Germline V gene lookup returns CDR1 SGHRS and CDR2 YFSETQ. This CDR3 has 13 amino acids. This CDR3 is CASSLATGGELFF. The CDR3 DNA reads as TGCGCCAGCAGCTTGGCCACGGGAGGGGAGCTGTTTTTT.

This clone was recorded only once. The chain is built from TRBV11-2 and TRBJ1-6; maybe TRBD1 (5 bases). There are 15 residues in the CDR3. CDR1 and CDR2 (germline): SGHAT, FQNNGV. With 5 bases removed from V and 4 bases from J, the gap between germline ends came to 12 bases. In nucleotides, the CDR3 is TGTGCCAGCAGCGCAACAGACAGATATAATTCACCCCTCCACTTT. Translation gives CASSATDRYNSPLHF.

The V call is TRBV29-1, the J call TRBJ1-1, with TRBD1 matching 8 bases. V shed 7 bases and J 5 bases; nucleotides not matched to a gene: 9. This CDR3 region has 13 residues. Germline CDR1 is SQVTM and CDR2 is ANQGSEA. The CDR3 loop reads CSATTGEGTEAFF. In DNA form, the CDR3 reads TGCAGCGCTACGACAGGGGAGGGGACTGAAGCTTTCTTT.

This chain links TRBV12-5 with TRBJ2-1; tentative D call: TRBD2 (6 bases). Germline V gene data show CDR1 as LGHNT and CDR2 as FRNRAP. This CDR3 has 13 amino acids. The germline V and J ends were trimmed by 2 bases and 6 bases, with 8 bases remaining between them. The CDR3 is CASGLIGGNEQFF. The CDR3 region has the DNA TGTGCTAGTGGTTTGATCGGGGGCAATGAGCAGTTCTTC.

The V and J genes are TRBV11-2 and TRBJ1-2; D remains ambiguous. The CDR3 runs to 13 residues. The V end was cut by 1 base, the J end by 6 bases, with 9 bases between. Germline CDR1 and CDR2: SGHAT and FQNNGV. CDR3 region: CASSLAGLDGYTF. For the CDR3, the DNA is TGTGCCAGCAGCTTAGCGGGTTTGGATGGCTACACCTTC.

The chain couples TRBV15 to TRBJ2-7, with 7 bases identical to TRBD2. This CDR3 spans 14 amino acids. Per the germline V gene, CDR1 is LNHNV and CDR2 is YYDKDF (reference sequence). The V segment lost 0 bases and the J segment 3 bases; nucleotides outside the gene matches: 2. CDR3 sequence reads: CATSRDPGGYEQYF. CDR3 DNA: TGTGCCACCAGCAGAGATCCGGGGGGCTACGAGCAGTACTTC.

The chain links TRBV27 to TRBJ2-1, with D possibly being TRBD2 (5 bases). The CDR3 has 13 residues. V lost 5 bases to trimming and J lost 13 bases, with 18 bases between them. CDR1 and CDR2 from the germline V gene are MNHEY and SMNVEV (reference sequence). The CDR3 here is CASSPGFLGPQFF. DNA for the CDR3: TGTGCCAGCAGTCCGGGGTTTCTAGGTCCCCAGTTCTTC.

The rearrangement uses TRBV28 and TRBJ2-7; perhaps TRBD1 as D (5 bases). The V and J ends lost 5 bases and 7 bases respectively, with 15 bases between them. The CDR3 contains 13 residues. Germline CDR1 is MDHEN and CDR2 is SYDVKM. The CDR3 protein is CASSPPDMTEQYF. CDR3 DNA sequence: TGTGCCAGCAGTCCCCCGGACATGACAGAGCAGTACTTC.

V usage is TRBV19 and J usage is TRBJ2-1; D unclear. This CDR3 spans 15 amino acids. In germline, CDR1 is LNHDA, CDR2 SQIVND (reference sequence). V dropped 3 bases and J dropped 0 bases, with 9 bases sitting between them. The CDR3 sequence: CASSIEASSYNEQFF. As DNA, the CDR3 is TGTGCCAGTAGTATTGAAGCGAGCTCCTACAATGAGCAGTTCTTC.

This clone was picked up a small number of times. The chain combines TRBV18 with TRBJ2-7; TRBD1 might be the D (6 bases). The CDR3 has 14 amino acids. Germline CDR1 is KGHSH and CDR2 is LQKENI. V was cut by 1 base and J by 7 bases, with 14 bases left in between. As DNA, the CDR3 is TGTGCCAGCTCACCACTAGCAGGGGCGGGTGAGCAGTACTTC. Amino acid sequence: CASSPLAGAGEQYF.

The V and J genes are TRBV7-9 and TRBJ1-6; no definite D call. Trimming shortened V by 2 bases and J by 0 bases, and 5 bases separated the two germline ends. The CDR3 runs 15 residues. Germline V CDR1 and CDR2: SEHNR, FQNEAQ (reference sequence). The CDR3 region is CASSLQVSYNSPLHF. The CDR3 bases are TGTGCCAGCAGCTTACAGGTCTCCTATAATTCACCCCTCCACTTT.

The genes are TRBV9 and TRBJ2-7; perhaps TRBD2 as D (6 bases). This CDR3 has 12 residues. V was shortened by 7 bases and J by 5 bases, with 13 bases between the two germline ends. Germline CDR1 reads SGDLS; CDR2 reads YYNGEE. In DNA form, the CDR3 reads TGTGCCAGCGGGAAGGGACTCCACGAGCAGTACTTC. Protein: CASGKGLHEQYF.

The CDR3 bases are TGCGCCAGCAAGCGAAACGGGAACACTGAAGCTTTCTTT. It specifies CASKRNGNTEAFF. The V gene is TRBV10-2, the J gene TRBJ1-1; D is ambiguous. The CDR3 is 13 residues long. Germline loops: CDR1 WSHSY, CDR2 SAAADI. Trimming cost V 7 bases and J 1 base, with 10 bases left between them.

The CDR3 DNA sequence: TGTGCCAGCAGTCAGGGAAACTACGAGCAGTACTTC. Its translation is CASSQGNYEQYF. The gene calls are TRBV25-1 and TRBJ2-7; possible D gene TRBD1, 5 bases. Trimming shortened V by 5 bases and J by 3 bases, and 8 bases separated the two germline ends. Germline CDR1 is MGHDK and CDR2 is SYGVNS. This CDR3 comprises 12 residues.

The chain couples TRBV6-5 to TRBJ2-1, with 13 bases identical to TRBD2. The CDR3 has 15 residues. V lost 6 bases to trimming and J lost 10 bases; unmatched junction nucleotides: 9. Germline V CDR1 and CDR2: MNHEY, SVGAGI. In DNA, the CDR3 is TGTGCCAGCAGGACCGGGACTAGCGGGACAAGGGAGCAGTTCTTC. Translating gives CASRTGTSGTREQFF.

In its sample, this clone was seen once. The V call is TRBV18, the J call TRBJ2-7; 8 nucleotides match TRBD2. Germline trimming cut 0 bases from V and 4 bases from J; bases unmatched to any gene: 17. This CDR3 is built from 19 residues. CDR1 is KGHSH, CDR2 LQKENI, per germline. The CDR3 here is CASSPPGVDMSGGLYEQYF. CDR3 DNA sequence: TGTGCCAGCTCACCACCCGGGGTCGACATGTCGGGAGGGTTGTACGAGCAGTACTTC.

The chain links TRBV7-9 to TRBJ1-2; TRBD1 matches at 9 bases. This CDR3 spans 14 amino acids. CDR1 and CDR2 from the germline V gene are SEHNR and FQNEAQ (reference sequence). V shed 5 bases and J 7 bases; nucleotides not matched to a gene: 8. The CDR3 coding sequence is TGTGCCAGCAGCAGGGACAGGGCCGCCCTTGGCTACACCTTC. Protein sequence: CASSRDRAALGYTF.

This chain joins TRBV6-6 and TRBJ1-1, with D uncertain. V dropped 6 bases and J dropped 1 base, with 18 bases sitting between them. CDR3 length: 16 amino acids. The germline CDR1 and CDR2 sequences are MNHNY and SVGAGI (reference sequence). The CDR3 region has the DNA TGTGCCAGCAGCACACCGGCCTTAACAGCGAACACTGAAGCTTTCTTT. It translates to CASSTPALTANTEAFF.